Listed below are T cell receptor beta chains from one sample, sequenced in a study of regulatory T cells in long-lasting Graves disease. Using its own MiXCR run on the multiplex PCR reads, TCRdb lists one record per CDR3 protein. The top ten hold about an eighth of the sample, which has around 460,000 distinct CDR3 sequences, under 25% seen once. Material: peripheral blood mononuclear cells (PBMCs), obtained when the disease was refractory, from a patient treated with antithyroid drugs. The receptors here all came from a female donor with Graves disease. CDR3s include the opening cysteine and the closing phenylalanine or tryptophan. Fields, in order: J gene, CDR3 length, V gene, clone size, D gene, CDR3 DNA, CDR3 protein. D genes are given only for firm matches. Clone size appears in some rows only: once, few, many, or a class for an expanded clone.

J gene: TRBJ1-2; CDR3 length: 12; V gene: TRBV10-3; clone size: many; D gene: -; CDR3 DNA: TGTGCCATCAGCGGAGCTAACTATGGCTACACCTTC; CDR3 protein: CAISGANYGYTF
J gene: TRBJ1-5; CDR3 length: 13; V gene: TRBV19; clone size: many; D gene: -; CDR3 DNA: TGTGCCAGTACCGTAACCCAGAATCAGCCCCAGCATTTT; CDR3 protein: CASTVTQNQPQHF
J gene: TRBJ2-7; CDR3 length: 15; V gene: TRBV7-6; clone size: -; D gene: TRBD1; CDR3 DNA: TGTGCCAGCAGCGTAGGGACAGGGAAAACCTACGAGCAGTACTTC; CDR3 protein: CASSVGTGKTYEQYF
J gene: TRBJ2-7; CDR3 length: 14; V gene: TRBV6-5; clone size: many; D gene: -; CDR3 DNA: TGTGCCAGCAGTTACTCGAGAGGGGTCTACGAGCAGTACTTC; CDR3 protein: CASSYSRGVYEQYF
J gene: TRBJ2-1; CDR3 length: 15; V gene: TRBV25-1; clone size: few; D gene: -; CDR3 DNA: TGTGCCAGCAGTCGTGGATGGGGGAGTAGGAATGAGCAGTTCTTC; CDR3 protein: CASSRGWGSRNEQFF
J gene: TRBJ1-4; CDR3 length: 14; V gene: TRBV3-1; clone size: many; D gene: -; CDR3 DNA: TGTGCCAGCAGCAACGGCGGACCTAATGAAAAACTGTTTTTT; CDR3 protein: CASSNGGPNEKLFF
J gene: TRBJ2-7; CDR3 length: 15; V gene: TRBV6-5; clone size: many; D gene: TRBD2; CDR3 DNA: TGTGCCAGCAGTTCCCCCCTGGCGGGAGTCTACGAGCAGTACTTC; CDR3 protein: CASSSPLAGVYEQYF
J gene: TRBJ2-3; CDR3 length: 15; V gene: TRBV12-3/TRBV12-4; clone size: -; D gene: TRBD1; CDR3 DNA: TGTGCCAGCAGTTTACGGACAGGGGGCACAGATACGCAGTATTTT; CDR3 protein: CASSLRTGGTDTQYF
J gene: TRBJ1-5; CDR3 length: 17; V gene: TRBV28; clone size: many; D gene: -; CDR3 DNA: TGTGCCAGCAGTTCACGCTTAAAGGGGAGTAGCAATCAGCCCCAGCATTTT; CDR3 protein: CASSSRLKGSSNQPQHF
J gene: TRBJ1-6; CDR3 length: 15; V gene: TRBV12-5; clone size: many; D gene: -; CDR3 DNA: TGTGCTAGTGCACCTGGTAACCCCTATAATTCACCCCTCCACTTT; CDR3 protein: CASAPGNPYNSPLHF
J gene: TRBJ1-4; CDR3 length: 14; V gene: TRBV28; clone size: many; D gene: -; CDR3 DNA: TGTGCCAGCAGTTTAATGGGGACTAATGAAAAACTGTTTTTT; CDR3 protein: CASSLMGTNEKLFF
J gene: TRBJ2-4; CDR3 length: 20; V gene: TRBV7-2; clone size: few; D gene: TRBD1; CDR3 DNA: TGTGCCAGCAGCCCCCGCGAGGCAGGGGGCTCCTTGGGAGCCAAAAACATTCAGTACTTC; CDR3 protein: CASSPREAGGSLGAKNIQYF
J gene: TRBJ2-7; CDR3 length: 13; V gene: TRBV10-2; clone size: many; D gene: -; CDR3 DNA: TGCGCCAGCGCCGCGGGAACGTCCTACGAGCAGTACTTC; CDR3 protein: CASAAGTSYEQYF
J gene: TRBJ1-2; CDR3 length: 13; V gene: TRBV2; clone size: many; D gene: -; CDR3 DNA: TGTGCCAGCAGTGAAGGCAGTGCTCTTGGCTACACCTTC; CDR3 protein: CASSEGSALGYTF
J gene: TRBJ2-2; CDR3 length: 17; V gene: TRBV6-5; clone size: many; D gene: -; CDR3 DNA: TGTGCCAGCAGTTACTCGATGCGGGATTCGAACACCGGGGAGCTGTTTTTT; CDR3 protein: CASSYSMRDSNTGELFF
J gene: TRBJ2-1; CDR3 length: 14; V gene: TRBV2; clone size: -; D gene: TRBD1; CDR3 DNA: TGTGCCAGCAGTGGGGTCAGGGGGCGCAATGAGCAGTTCTTC; CDR3 protein: CASSGVRGRNEQFF
J gene: TRBJ2-3; CDR3 length: 13; V gene: TRBV20-1; clone size: -; D gene: -; CDR3 DNA: TGCAGTGCTTCGGGCGGCAGCACAGATACGCAGTATTTT; CDR3 protein: CSASGGSTDTQYF
J gene: TRBJ2-5; CDR3 length: 11; V gene: TRBV7-2; clone size: -; D gene: -; CDR3 DNA: TGCGCCAGCAGCGATAGAGGGACCCAGTACTTC; CDR3 protein: CASSDRGTQYF
J gene: TRBJ2-5; CDR3 length: 15; V gene: TRBV7-2; clone size: many; D gene: -; CDR3 DNA: TGTGCCAGCAGCTTAGAGTCCACGAGAGAGGAGACCCAGTACTTC; CDR3 protein: CASSLESTREETQYF
J gene: TRBJ1-1; CDR3 length: 11; V gene: TRBV20-1; clone size: many; D gene: -; CDR3 DNA: TGCAGTGCTAGAGCGCAGGTTGAAGCTTTCTTT; CDR3 protein: CSARAQVEAFF
J gene: TRBJ2-2; CDR3 length: 16; V gene: TRBV5-1; clone size: -; D gene: TRBD2; CDR3 DNA: TGCGCCAGCAGAAATGGCGGGGGGACGAACACCGGGGAGCTGTTTTTT; CDR3 protein: CASRNGGGTNTGELFF
J gene: TRBJ1-1; CDR3 length: 13; V gene: TRBV29-1; clone size: many; D gene: -; CDR3 DNA: TGCAGCGTACACACTTCGCTCGGCACTGAAGCTTTCTTT; CDR3 protein: CSVHTSLGTEAFF
J gene: TRBJ1-2; CDR3 length: 17; V gene: TRBV6-2/TRBV6-3; clone size: many; D gene: -; CDR3 DNA: TGTGCCAGCAGTTACGCAGGTGTAGGAGGTTCAAGCTATGGCTACACCTTC; CDR3 protein: CASSYAGVGGSSYGYTF
J gene: TRBJ2-7; CDR3 length: 13; V gene: TRBV29-1; clone size: many; D gene: TRBD2; CDR3 DNA: TGCAGCGTTGCCGGGGGAGGGTTCCACGAGCAGTACTTC; CDR3 protein: CSVAGGGFHEQYF
J gene: TRBJ2-2; CDR3 length: 16; V gene: TRBV7-8; clone size: many; D gene: TRBD1; CDR3 DNA: TGTGCCAGCAGCCCTCCGGGACAGGAGAACACCGGGGAGCTGTTTTTT; CDR3 protein: CASSPPGQENTGELFF
J gene: TRBJ1-2; CDR3 length: 14; V gene: TRBV28; clone size: few; D gene: -; CDR3 DNA: TGTGCCAGCAGTTTCCCCAGAATTTTCTATGGCTACACCTTC; CDR3 protein: CASSFPRIFYGYTF
J gene: TRBJ1-5; CDR3 length: 15; V gene: TRBV12-3/TRBV12-4; clone size: many; D gene: TRBD1; CDR3 DNA: TGTGCCAGCAGTAGGACAGGGCTAGGGGGCCAGCCCCAGCATTTT; CDR3 protein: CASSRTGLGGQPQHF
J gene: TRBJ1-3; CDR3 length: 16; V gene: TRBV19; clone size: -; D gene: TRBD1; CDR3 DNA: TGTGCCAGCAGACAGGGTGGAGTGGGTGCGGTTGACACCATATATTTT; CDR3 protein: CASRQGGVGAVDTIYF
J gene: TRBJ2-5; CDR3 length: 13; V gene: TRBV7-2; clone size: many; D gene: -; CDR3 DNA: TGTGCCAGCAGCAACGGGGATTCTAAACCCCAGTACTTC; CDR3 protein: CASSNGDSKPQYF
J gene: TRBJ2-7; CDR3 length: 14; V gene: TRBV27; clone size: few; D gene: TRBD2; CDR3 DNA: TGTGCCAGCAGTTTGCGGGGGGGCTCCTACGAGCAGTACTTC; CDR3 protein: CASSLRGGSYEQYF
J gene: TRBJ1-2; CDR3 length: 15; V gene: TRBV11-1; clone size: many; D gene: TRBD1; CDR3 DNA: TGTGCCAGCAGCCCGCAGTATGGACAGGGCTTTGGCTACACCTTC; CDR3 protein: CASSPQYGQGFGYTF
J gene: TRBJ2-2; CDR3 length: 14; V gene: TRBV9; clone size: few; D gene: -; CDR3 DNA: TGTGCCAGCAGCACCGGGGATACGGGCGGGGAGCTGTTTTTT; CDR3 protein: CASSTGDTGGELFF
J gene: TRBJ2-7; CDR3 length: 16; V gene: TRBV11-2; clone size: -; D gene: -; CDR3 DNA: TGTGCCAGCAGCTCATTTTTCGGGATCAGGTCCTACGAGCAGTACTTC; CDR3 protein: CASSSFFGIRSYEQYF
J gene: TRBJ2-7; CDR3 length: 17; V gene: TRBV20-1; clone size: -; D gene: -; CDR3 DNA: TGCAGTGCTAGAACTCAGGCCCTAGATAAATCAGTCTACGAGCAGTGCTTC; CDR3 protein: CSARTQALDKSVYEQCF
J gene: TRBJ2-7; CDR3 length: 13; V gene: TRBV3-1; clone size: many; D gene: -; CDR3 DNA: TGTGCCAGCAGCCAAGAGCGGATCTACGAGCAGTACTTC; CDR3 protein: CASSQERIYEQYF
J gene: TRBJ1-2; CDR3 length: 11; V gene: TRBV29-1; clone size: many; D gene: -; CDR3 DNA: TGCAGCGTTGAGGAATCCTATGGCTACACCTTC; CDR3 protein: CSVEESYGYTF
J gene: TRBJ1-1; CDR3 length: 13; V gene: TRBV10-3; clone size: -; D gene: -; CDR3 DNA: TGTGCCATCACCCCAGGGTTGAGCACTGAAGCTTTCTTT; CDR3 protein: CAITPGLSTEAFF
J gene: TRBJ1-6; CDR3 length: 15; V gene: TRBV7-3; clone size: few; D gene: TRBD1; CDR3 DNA: TGTGCCAGCAGTGAGACGGGACAGCAAAATTCACCCCTCCACTTT; CDR3 protein: CASSETGQQNSPLHF
J gene: TRBJ1-2; CDR3 length: 16; V gene: TRBV7-9; clone size: few; D gene: TRBD1; CDR3 DNA: TGTGCCAGCAGCGCTTGGACAGGGGGCATCAGCTATGGCTACACCTTC; CDR3 protein: CASSAWTGGISYGYTF
J gene: TRBJ2-7; CDR3 length: 14; V gene: TRBV19; clone size: few; D gene: -; CDR3 DNA: TGTGCCAGTAGCGTGAACAGGGATACCTACGAGCAGTACTTC; CDR3 protein: CASSVNRDTYEQYF
J gene: TRBJ1-2; CDR3 length: 15; V gene: TRBV20-1; clone size: -; D gene: -; CDR3 DNA: TGCAGTGCTAGAGCCCTGACAGGCTCCAACTATGGCTACACCTTC; CDR3 protein: CSARALTGSNYGYTF
J gene: TRBJ2-5; CDR3 length: 14; V gene: TRBV2; clone size: many; D gene: TRBD1; CDR3 DNA: TGTGCCAGCAGTGATATCCAGGGGGCGAAGACCCAGTACTTC; CDR3 protein: CASSDIQGAKTQYF